These 8 T cell receptor beta chains were all obtained from the same sample, sequenced in a study of T-cell reconstitution after alpha-beta-depleted transplantation in children. Preparation of the TCRbeta library used unique molecular identifiers. TCRdb re-called the PCR reads through MiXCR, storing one row per CDR3 protein. Of around 450,000 distinct CDR3 sequences detected, over 9.5% appear once; the ten largest clones hold approximately 2%. Sequences were derived from PBMCs, sampled before TCRalphabeta/CD19-depleted stem cell transplant. The receptors come from a child aged 2-15 years with inherited bone marrow failure, due to receive a stem cell transplant.

This clonotype showed up just a few times. The CDR3 nucleotides are TGTGCCTGGACGAGACAGGGAGGAGAGACCCAGTACTTC. Protein sequence: CAWTRQGGETQYF. The chain uses TRBV30 and TRBJ2-5, with D maybe TRBD1 (7 bases). The length of the CDR3 is 13 residues. V lost 4 bases to trimming and J lost 4 bases, with 13 bases between them. Germline V gives CDR1 GTSNPN, CDR2 SVGIG (reference sequence).

This clonotype was recorded at least ten times. The gene calls are TRBV6-2 or TRBV6-3 and TRBJ2-2, with unresolved D. The V end lost 7 bases, the J end lost 6 bases, and 12 bases lay between the germline ends. The CDR3 extends over 13 amino acids. CDR1 is MNHEY and CDR2 is SVGEGT in the germline V gene. In DNA form, the CDR3 reads TGTGCCAGCACCCCCGAAGGCGCCGGGGAGCTGTTTTTT. Protein sequence: CASTPEGAGELFF.

This clonotype was counted at least ten times. The V gene is TRBV7-2, the J gene TRBJ2-7; 12 nucleotides agree with TRBD2. Germline loops: CDR1 SGHTA, CDR2 FQGNSA. V lost 10 bases and J lost 2; bases outside the gene matches: 6. The CDR3 is 14 amino acids. The CDR3: CAILAGGDPYEQYF. DNA for the CDR3: TGTGCCATTCTAGCGGGAGGGGATCCCTACGAGCAGTACTTC.

This clonotype was detected many times. This sequence joins TRBV5-1 and TRBJ2-1; 8 nucleotides agree with TRBD2. In germline, CDR1 is SGHRS, CDR2 YFSETQ. The CDR3 consists of 14 residues. Losses at the gene ends were 4 bases for V and 7 bases for J; bases not matched to a gene: 7. Written as DNA, the CDR3 is TGCGCCAGCAGCCCAGCGGGAGTGGGGAATGAGCAGTTCTTC. Translation gives CASSPAGVGNEQFF.

The CDR3 DNA follows: TGTGCCAGCAGCTTGTGGGACAGGGTTGACAATCAGCCCCAGCATTTT. This translates into CASSLWDRVDNQPQHF. V and J are TRBV5-6 and TRBJ1-5; TRBD1 aligns across 9 bases. Unmatched junction bases numbered 5, after V lost 1 base and J lost 3 bases. The CDR3 extends over 16 amino acids. Germline assignment: CDR1 SGHDT and CDR2 YYEEEE.

As to this clonotype: A clone one base away is much larger, so this may be a read error. The chain joins TRBV4-1 to TRBJ2-3, with TRBD2 matching over 7 bases. Germline loops: CDR1 MGHRA, CDR2 YSYEKL. CDR3 length: 16 amino acids. Losses at the gene ends were 3 bases for V and 6 bases for J; bases not matched to a gene: 12. The CDR3 region has the DNA TGCGCCAGCAGCCACGCCCTCGCGGGAGTTGCGGATACGCAGTATTTT. As protein: CASSHALAGVADTQYF.

This clonotype showed up just a few times. The gene calls are TRBV4-3 and TRBJ2-1; possible D gene TRBD2, 5 bases. The CDR3 is made up of 16 amino acids. V dropped 0 bases and J dropped 5 bases, with 14 bases sitting between them. Germline lookup yields CDR1 LGHNA and CDR2 YSLEER. The CDR3 DNA follows: TGCGCCAGCAGCCAAGAGATAGGGCTAGCCCACAATGAGCAGTTCTTC. It is translated as CASSQEIGLAHNEQFF.

This clonotype came up a few times. The chain is built from TRBV19 and TRBJ1-2, with D unclear. Germline lookup yields CDR1 LNHDA and CDR2 SQIVND (reference sequence). V lost 5 bases, J lost 8 bases, and 6 bases lay in between. The CDR3 length is 10 residues. The CDR3 loop reads CASSPPGYTF. The CDR3 nucleotides read TGTGCCAGTAGTCCCCCCGGCTACACCTTC. Variable domain in full (rest from reference TRBV19 and TRBJ1-2): DGGITQSPKYLFRKEGQNVTLSCEQNLNHDAMYWYRQDPGQGLRLIYYSQIVNDFQKGDIAEGYSVSREKKESFPLTVTSAQKNPTAFYLCASSPPGYTFGSGTRLTVV.